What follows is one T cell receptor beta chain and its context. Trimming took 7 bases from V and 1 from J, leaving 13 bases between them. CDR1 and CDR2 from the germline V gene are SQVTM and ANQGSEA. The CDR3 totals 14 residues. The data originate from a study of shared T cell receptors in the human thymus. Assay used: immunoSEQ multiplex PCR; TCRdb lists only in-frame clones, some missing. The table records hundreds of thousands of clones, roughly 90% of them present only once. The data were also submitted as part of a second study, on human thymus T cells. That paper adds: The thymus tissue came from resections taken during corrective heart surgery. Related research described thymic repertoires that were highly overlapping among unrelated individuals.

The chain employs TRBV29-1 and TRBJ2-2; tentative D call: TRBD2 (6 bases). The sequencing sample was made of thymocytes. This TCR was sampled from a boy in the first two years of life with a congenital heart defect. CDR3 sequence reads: CSAWDWKNTGELFF. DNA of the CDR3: TGCAGCGCTTGGGACTGGAAGAACACCGGGGAGCTGTTTTTT.